The 19 T cell receptor beta chains given below trace back to one sample, sequenced in a study of cytomegalovirus exposure and HLA in healthy donors. PCR was performed using 60 Vbeta and 13 Jbeta primers. Profiling relied on immunoSEQ multiplex PCR, and the TCRdb table lists in-frame clones only, not all of them. Of roughly 110,000 clones in the sample, approximately 60% were seen once. The sample comprised PBMCs. Receptors originate from a woman aged 25-40 years in good health and CMV-seronegative.

A remark on this clone: Relative to the germline gene, one junction end is altered; a read error may explain this. The chain carries TRBV7-7 and TRBJ2-1; TRBD2 aligns across 14 bases. This CDR3 comprises 17 residues. In germline, CDR1 is SSHAT, CDR2 FNYEAQ (reference sequence). CDR3 coding DNA: TGTGCTAGCAGCCCCAGAGAAGGGACTAGCGGGAGCAATGAGCAGTTCTTC. Translated: CASSPREGTSGSNEQFF.

In its sample, this clone was seen once. The J gene is TRBJ2-1, the V gene TRBV11-1; TRBD2 might be the D (6 bases). Germline CDR1 and CDR2: SGHAT and FQDESV (reference sequence). CDR3 length equals 13 residues. V lost 3 bases and J 6 bases, leaving 9 bases between the germline ends. The CDR3 protein is CASSLEGRNEQFF. The CDR3, as DNA: TGTGCCAGCAGCTTGGAGGGGCGCAATGAGCAGTTCTTC.

The chain carries TRBV6-1 and TRBJ2-7; D may be TRBD2 (7 bases). Trimming stripped 4 bases from V and 3 bases from J, with 13 bases between. The CDR3 has 14 amino acids. Germline CDR1 is MNHNS and CDR2 is SASEGT. The CDR3 region is CASSGRGGYYEQYF. The CDR3 nucleotides read TGTGCCAGCAGTGGAAGGGGGGGGTACTACGAGCAGTACTTC.

This clone has a handful of counts. The chain has TRBV6-5 and TRBJ1-1; D not resolved. Between the trimmed V and J ends, which lost 0 bases and 4 bases, there was a span of 6 bases. Looked up from germline, CDR1 is MNHEY and CDR2 is SVGAGI. CDR3 length equals 13 residues. CDR3 sequence: CASSYSEITEAFF. In DNA, the CDR3 is TGTGCCAGCAGTTACTCCGAGATCACTGAAGCTTTCTTT.

This rearrangement joins TRBV7-2 to TRBJ1-1; possible D gene TRBD1, 5 bases. Germline V gene sequence: CDR1 SGHTA, CDR2 FQGNSA. The CDR3 totals 16 residues. Trimming shortened V by 5 bases and J by 0 bases, and 16 bases separated the two germline ends. CDR3 nucleotide sequence: TGTGCCAGCAGCCTCCCACGGGGGAGTATGAACACTGAAGCTTTCTTT. Protein product: CASSLPRGSMNTEAFF.

This clone appeared a single time. J is TRBJ2-3 and V is TRBV19, with unresolved D. CDR3 length: 13 residues. Germline CDR1 is LNHDA and CDR2 is SQIVND (reference sequence). V lost 5 bases, J lost 1 base, and 7 bases lay in between. CDR3 in DNA: TGTGCCAGTAGTCAAGCCGGCACAGATACGCAGTATTTT. Its protein product is CASSQAGTDTQYF.

This chain uses TRBV11-2 with TRBJ2-2; 7 bases map to TRBD1. The CDR3 has 14 residues. CDR1 is SGHAT and CDR2 is FQNNGV in the germline V gene. Trimming removed 5 bases from V and 4 bases from J; junction bases left unmatched: 4. The CDR3 is CASSADRATGELFF. CDR3 DNA: TGTGCCAGCAGCGCCGACAGGGCCACCGGGGAGCTGTTTTTT.

The J gene is TRBJ2-7, the V gene TRBV5-6; 12 nucleotides align to TRBD2. The CDR3 extends over 15 amino acids. The J segment lost 7 bases and the V segment lost 0 bases, leaving 5 bases of the junction unmatched. Germline CDR1 reads SGHDT; CDR2 reads YYEEEE. The CDR3 bases are TGTGCCAGCAGCTTGGGGACTAGCGGGACTTATGAGCAGTACTTC. It yields the protein CASSLGTSGTYEQYF. The complete variable domain, with remaining parts taken from reference TRBV5-6 and TRBJ2-7, reads DAGVTQSPTHLIKTRGQQVTLRCSPKSGHDTVSWYQQALGQGPQFIFQYYEEEERQRGNFPDRFSGHQFPNYSSELNVNALLLGDSALYLCASSLGTSGTYEQYFGPGTRLTVT.

The genes are TRBV10-3 and TRBJ2-7; D perhaps matches TRBD2 (7 bases). CDR1 is ENHRY and CDR2 is SYGVKD in the germline V gene. The CDR3 consists of 16 residues. With 4 bases removed from V and 2 bases from J, the gap between germline ends came to 18 bases. CDR3 sequence reads: CAISGTGAGLAYEQYF. CDR3 DNA sequence: TGTGCCATCAGTGGAACGGGGGCTGGACTAGCCTACGAGCAGTACTTC.

J is TRBJ2-2 and V is TRBV7-9, with TRBD2 matching over 7 bases. The CDR3 has 16 residues. Germline values: CDR1 SEHNR, CDR2 FQNEAQ (reference sequence). V dropped 2 bases and J dropped 6; count of bases not matched to a gene: 9. In DNA, the CDR3 is TGTGCCAGCAGCTTATTTCGCGGGAGCCATGCCGGGGAGCTGTTTTTT. Translation: CASSLFRGSHAGELFF.

This clone was recorded only once. The J gene is TRBJ2-7, the V gene TRBV7-9; TRBD2 matches 9 bases. This CDR3 contains 14 residues. The germline V gene has CDR1 SEHNR and CDR2 FQNEAQ (reference sequence). Trimming took 4 bases from V and 6 from J; bases not matched to a gene: 7. The CDR3 spells CASSSGLATAEQYF. CDR3 DNA sequence: TGTGCCAGCAGCTCCGGACTAGCGACAGCCGAGCAGTACTTC.

This clone was picked up one time. The CDR3 region is CAISESTGSGRTDTQYF. The CDR3 bases are TGTGCCATCAGTGAGTCCACTGGTAGCGGGAGAACAGATACGCAGTATTTT. The rearrangement joins TRBV10-3 to TRBJ2-3; 9 nucleotides align to TRBD2. The CDR3 sequence is 17 residues long. Per germline, CDR1 ENHRY and CDR2 SYGVKD. Trimming removed 0 bases from V and 3 bases from J; junction bases left unmatched: 7.

This clone has just one count. J is TRBJ1-2 and V is TRBV28; TRBD1 matches 12 bases. V shed 5 bases, J shed 8 bases, and the junction held 9 bases outside the gene matches. Germline V CDR1 and CDR2: MDHEN, SYDVKM. This CDR3 has 15 amino acids. The CDR3 DNA sequence: TGTGCCAGCAGTGCCCCGGGACAGGGGGCGCAGGGCTACACCTTC. As protein: CASSAPGQGAQGYTF.

This clone has more than one count but fewer than ten. The gene calls are TRBV5-6 and TRBJ2-1; 11 nucleotides line up with TRBD2. Per germline, CDR1 SGHDT and CDR2 YYEEEE. V was pared by 2 bases and J by 5 bases, with 6 bases of the junction left unmatched. CDR3 length: 16 amino acids. For the CDR3, the DNA is TGTGCCAGCAGCTTTCCACTAGCGGGAGTGCACAATGAGCAGTTCTTC. Translating gives CASSFPLAGVHNEQFF.

This chain links TRBV19 with TRBJ1-2; 9 positions agree with TRBD1. This CDR3 has 15 amino acids. Looked up from germline, CDR1 is LNHDA and CDR2 is SQIVND (reference sequence). The V gene end was trimmed by 3 bases and the J gene end by 6 bases; junction bases not matched to a gene: 8. CDR3 sequence: CASSIPRQGVNGYTF. DNA for the CDR3: TGTGCCAGTAGTATCCCGAGACAGGGGGTCAATGGCTACACCTTC.

This clone appeared a few times. The chain links TRBV18 to TRBJ1-4, with TRBD1 matching 11 bases. The J segment lost 5 bases and the V segment lost 6 bases, leaving 5 bases of the junction unmatched. Germline-derived CDR1 and CDR2 are KGHSH and LQKENI. CDR3 length: 15 amino acids. This CDR3 is CASSLRTGGNEKLFF. The CDR3 DNA reads as TGTGCCAGCTCCCTCCGGACAGGGGGCAATGAAAAACTGTTTTTT.

The chain joins TRBV7-8 to TRBJ2-1, with a tentative D call TRBD2 (5 bases). Between the trimmed V and J ends, which lost 5 bases and 0 bases, there was a span of 14 bases. The CDR3 spans 16 residues. Germline V gene lookup returns CDR1 SGHVS and CDR2 FQNEAQ. Written as DNA, the CDR3 is TGTGCCAGCAGCGTTACAGCGGTTAGCTCCTACAATGAGCAGTTCTTC. Translation gives CASSVTAVSSYNEQFF.

The chain uses TRBV11-3 and TRBJ2-5; D gene unclear. The CDR3 contains 14 residues. Deletions cut 1 base from V and 0 bases from J, with 6 bases between. Looked up from germline, CDR1 is SGHNT and CDR2 is YENEEA. CDR3 residues: CASSLGPNQETQYF. As DNA, the CDR3 is TGTGCCAGCAGCTTAGGGCCGAACCAAGAGACCCAGTACTTC.

V usage is TRBV7-9 and J usage is TRBJ2-6, with a tentative D call TRBD2 (5 bases). The CDR3 is 16 residues long. Trimming left V 2 bases short and J 0 bases short, with 8 bases between. CDR1 SEHNR and CDR2 FQNEAQ come from the germline V gene (reference sequence). In nucleotides, the CDR3 is TGTGCCAGCAGCTTACGGGGTAGCTCTGGGGCCAACGTCCTGACTTTC. Translating it yields CASSLRGSSGANVLTF.